These 15 T cell receptor beta chains were sequenced from one sample in a study of PD-1 blockade in classical Hodgkin lymphoma. All the patients suffered relapse after autologous stem cell transplantation, and brentuximab vedotin exposure differed. Some clones are missing from TCRdb's copy, which holds only in-frame ones; the method was immunoSEQ multiplex PCR. The repertoire consists of 6,000 to 6,500 clones, with approximately 80% occurring once and the leading ten covering approximately 40%. Material: peripheral blood mononuclear cells (PBMCs), obtained at baseline. The source is a human donor with classical Hodgkin lymphoma.

The chain carries TRBV25-1 and TRBJ2-3; 7 nucleotides line up with TRBD2. Trimming took 3 bases from V and 4 from J; bases not matched to a gene: 4. Looked up from germline, CDR1 is MGHDK and CDR2 is SYGVNS. The CDR3 spans 14 residues. The CDR3 protein is CASSELAVSDTQYF. CDR3 sequence (DNA): TGTGCCAGCAGTGAGCTAGCGGTGTCAGATACGCAGTATTTT.

J is TRBJ2-7 and V is TRBV5-4; D gene uncertain. The ends were cut back, 2 bases at V and 2 bases at J, with 11 bases in the middle. Germline V gene lookup returns CDR1 SGHNT and CDR2 YYREEE (reference sequence). The CDR3 is made up of 14 amino acids. The CDR3 DNA reads TGTGCCAGCAGCTTCCCGGACCGACCCTACGAGCAGTACTTC. Its protein product is CASSFPDRPYEQYF.

V is TRBV15 and J is TRBJ2-1; 11 bases agree with TRBD2. The CDR3 totals 18 residues. The germline V gene has CDR1 LNHNV and CDR2 YYDKDF (reference sequence). V trimming: 0 bases; J trimming: 6 bases; junction bases outside the gene matches: 10. Here the CDR3 reads CATSRDPGLAVRFNEQFF. In DNA, the CDR3 is TGTGCCACCAGCAGAGACCCGGGACTAGCGGTTCGATTCAATGAGCAGTTCTTC.

The CDR3 loop is CAVGRDTTYNSPLHF. As DNA, the CDR3 is TGTGCCGTAGGGCGGGACACCACTTATAATTCACCCCTCCACTTT. V usage is TRBV6-5 and J usage is TRBJ1-6; D might be TRBD1 (6 bases). The CDR3 loop spans 15 amino acids. V was clipped by 11 bases and J by 4 bases, with 18 bases between them. Germline-derived CDR1 and CDR2 are MNHEY and SVGAGI.

This rearrangement joins TRBV19 to TRBJ1-2; 8 positions agree with TRBD1. The length of the CDR3 is 13 residues. J gave up 4 bases and V 5 bases, and 3 bases lay outside the gene matches. The germline CDR1 and CDR2 sequences are LNHDA and SQIVND (reference sequence). Here the CDR3 reads CASSVDRGYGYTF. In nucleotides, the CDR3 is TGTGCCAGTAGTGTCGACAGGGGCTATGGCTACACCTTC. The complete variable domain, with remaining parts taken from reference TRBV19 and TRBJ1-2, reads DGGITQSPKYLFRKEGQNVTLSCEQNLNHDAMYWYRQDPGQGLRLIYYSQIVNDFQKGDIAEGYSVSREKKESFPLTVTSAQKNPTAFYLCASSVDRGYGYTFGSGTRLTVV.

V is TRBV5-1 and J is TRBJ2-7, with 10 bases aligning to TRBD1. Germline-derived CDR1 and CDR2 are SGHRS and YFSETQ. J lost 7 bases, V lost 10 bases, and 14 bases had no gene match. This CDR3 comprises 14 residues. The CDR3, as DNA: TGCGCCTCATCAAAGACAGGGGGCTTGGGAGAGCAGTACTTC. Its translation: CASSKTGGLGEQYF.

The chain employs TRBV2 and TRBJ2-5; 7 bases are shared with TRBD2. This CDR3 is built from 17 residues. Germline assignment: CDR1 SNHLY and CDR2 FYNNEI. The junction had 13 bases not matched to a gene; V was cut back by 2 bases and J by 4 bases. CDR3 nucleotides: TGTGCCAGCAGTGAAAGGTGGGGTGGGTCTAGCGGAGAGACCCAGTACTTC. This gives the protein CASSERWGGSSGETQYF.

The chain employs TRBV18 and TRBJ2-7; 14 bases match TRBD2. V was pared by 2 bases and J by 3 bases, with 3 bases of the junction left unmatched. Germline CDR1 reads KGHSH; CDR2 reads LQKENI. The CDR3 spans 16 residues. The CDR3 DNA sequence: TGTGCCAGCTCACCAAGAGGACTAGCGGGAGGCTACGAGCAGTACTTC. This translates into CASSPRGLAGGYEQYF.

This chain uses TRBV27 with TRBJ2-1; the D gene is possibly TRBD2 (6 bases). The CDR3 consists of 17 residues. The V end was cut by 5 bases, the J end by 0 bases, with 17 bases between. Germline assignment: CDR1 MNHEY and CDR2 SMNVEV (reference sequence). CDR3 protein: CASSLPGLTSSYNEQFF. DNA of the CDR3: TGTGCCAGCAGTCTCCCCGGACTAACTAGCTCCTACAATGAGCAGTTCTTC.

The rearrangement links TRBV6-1 to TRBJ2-3, with 13 bases fitting TRBD2. The CDR3 is 16 amino acids. The germline CDR1 and CDR2 sequences are MNHNS and SASEGT. The V and J ends lost 2 bases and 5 bases, in that order; junction bases with no gene match: 4. The CDR3 coding sequence is TGTGCCAGCAGTGAAACTAGCGGGAGGGCCAGAGATACGCAGTATTTT. Encoded protein: CASSETSGRARDTQYF.

The V call is TRBV11-2, the J call TRBJ2-1, with 7 nucleotides matching TRBD1. Trimming removed 5 bases from V and 6 bases from J; junction bases left unmatched: 19. The CDR3 extends over 18 amino acids. Germline CDR1 SGHAT, CDR2 FQNNGV. CDR3 sequence reads: CASSRQGFRPHGVNEQFF. As DNA, the CDR3 is TGTGCCAGCAGCCGACAGGGTTTTCGGCCGCATGGGGTCAATGAGCAGTTCTTC.

This clone showed up just a few times. The J gene is TRBJ1-1, the V gene TRBV30; possible D gene TRBD1, 5 bases. With 1 base removed from V and 6 bases from J, the gap between germline ends came to 15 bases. The CDR3 length is 14 residues. Germline loops: CDR1 GTSNPN, CDR2 SVGIG (reference sequence). The CDR3 DNA reads as TGTGCCTGGAGTGGTATCGGTATGGGGGCTGAAGCTTTCTTT. Translated: CAWSGIGMGAEAFF.

The chain employs TRBV7-2 and TRBJ1-6; unclear D gene. Per germline, CDR1 SGHTA and CDR2 FQGNSA. The CDR3 is 14 residues long. The V and J ends lost 5 bases and 6 bases respectively, with 11 bases between them. The DNA of the CDR3 is TGTGCCAGCAGCCCCTCGGTGCTTAATTCACCCCTCCACTTT. Its translation is CASSPSVLNSPLHF.

A single count supports this clone. V and J are TRBV6-5 and TRBJ2-3, with D perhaps being TRBD1 or TRBD2 (5 bases each). Trimming left V 6 bases short and J 0 bases short, with 10 bases between. Looked up from germline, CDR1 is MNHEY and CDR2 is SVGAGI. The CDR3 spans 14 residues. The CDR3 here is CASRPGPSTDTQYF. The CDR3 region has the DNA TGTGCCAGCAGACCGGGACCGAGCACAGATACGCAGTATTTT.

This clone occurred once. J is TRBJ2-2 and V is TRBV5-1; D unclear. The CDR3 has 14 residues. Per the germline V gene, CDR1 is SGHRS and CDR2 is YFSETQ. The V end lost 4 bases, the J end lost 3 bases, and 10 bases lay between the germline ends. CDR3 in amino acids: CASSPLRYTGELFF. CDR3 in DNA: TGCGCCAGCAGCCCCCTTCGATACACCGGGGAGCTGTTTTTT. Together with reference TRBV5-1 and TRBJ2-2, the CDR3 gives the full variable domain: KAGVTQTPRYLIKTRGQQVTLSCSPISGHRSVSWYQQTPGQGLQFLFEYFSETQRNKGNFPGRFSGRQFSNSRSEMNVSTLELGDSALYLCASSPLRYTGELFFGEGSRLTVL.